The 27 T cell receptor beta chains below all came from one sample that was sequenced in a study of Ad26.COV2.S vaccination and SARS-CoV-2 variants. Treatment indicated: 15 to 20 received Ad26.COV2.S at low or high dose, single or two shots; roughly five received placebo; per-sample allocation not given. The samples were gathered on day 63 after the first injection of vaccine or placebo. Assay: immunoSEQ multiplex PCR; the TCRdb copy retains only in-frame clones and omits some. The sample yields about 250,000 clones, around 88% seen once. The sequenced sample was peripheral blood, obtained in a trial of Ad26.COV2.S vaccine versus placebo. The source of these receptors is a person between 18 and 65 years old who received the Ad26.COV2.S COVID-19 vaccine or a placebo.

This clone was observed a single time. This chain links TRBV5-6 with TRBJ1-1; D remains unclear. The CDR3 totals 14 residues. Germline V CDR1 and CDR2: SGHDT, YYEEEE. The germline V and J ends were trimmed by 5 bases and 0 bases, with 11 bases remaining between them. The DNA for the CDR3 is TGTGCCAGCAGTCTGAATGGGATGAACACTGAAGCTTTCTTT. Residues: CASSLNGMNTEAFF.

The V gene is TRBV24-1, the J gene TRBJ2-3, with TRBD2 identical over 16 bases. CDR3 length: 18 amino acids. J lost 4 bases, V lost 1 base, and 4 bases had no gene match. Germline V gives CDR1 KGHDR, CDR2 SFDVKD. Here the CDR3 DNA reads TGTGCCACCAGTGATTTAGCCGGGACTAGCGGGAGGGCAGATACGCAGTATTTT. Amino acids: CATSDLAGTSGRADTQYF.

The rearrangement uses TRBV4-3 and TRBJ2-6; 8 positions match TRBD1. Germline values: CDR1 LGHNA, CDR2 YSLEER. This CDR3 contains 18 residues. The V gene end was trimmed by 4 bases and the J gene end by 1 base; junction bases not matched to a gene: 9. The CDR3 loop is CASSPAWDRPSGANVLTF. The CDR3 nucleotides read TGCGCCAGCAGCCCAGCATGGGACAGGCCTTCTGGGGCCAACGTCCTGACTTTC.

The rearrangement uses TRBV5-1 and TRBJ2-3; maybe TRBD1 (5 bases). Between the trimmed V and J ends, which lost 4 bases and 2 bases, there was a span of 14 bases. Germline CDR1 SGHRS, CDR2 YFSETQ. There are 15 residues in the CDR3. The chain's CDR3 is CASSTGSHFTDTQYF. Written as DNA, the CDR3 is TGCGCCAGCAGCACAGGATCCCATTTCACAGATACGCAGTATTTT.

The chain couples TRBV7-2 to TRBJ1-6, with a possible D match to TRBD1 (5 bases). The germline V gene has CDR1 SGHTA and CDR2 FQGNSA. The germline V and J ends were trimmed by 1 base and 10 bases, with 11 bases remaining between them. CDR3 length equals 14 residues. The CDR3 sequence: CASSLGAGKSPLHF. CDR3 bases: TGTGCCAGCAGCTTAGGGGCAGGGAAGTCACCCCTCCACTTT.

The rearrangement uses TRBV7-8 and TRBJ1-2, with D maybe TRBD1 (5 bases). V was pared by 5 bases and J by 1 base, with 17 bases between. Germline V lookup: CDR1 SGHVS, CDR2 FQNEAQ. The CDR3 consists of 16 residues. CDR3 region: CASSVWTWELNYGYTF. CDR3 in DNA: TGTGCCAGCAGCGTATGGACATGGGAGCTTAACTATGGCTACACCTTC. Supplemented by reference TRBV7-8 and TRBJ1-2, the full variable domain reads GAGVSQSPRYKVAKRGQDVALRCDPISGHVSLFWYQQALGQGPEFLTYFQNEAQLDKSGLPSDRFFAERPEGSVSTLKIQRTQQEDSAVYLCASSVWTWELNYGYTFGSGTRLTVV.

This clone was recorded only once. This chain uses TRBV6-2 or TRBV6-3 with TRBJ2-7; D might be TRBD1 (6 bases). The V end was cut by 8 bases, the J end by 2 bases, with 13 bases between. The V gene's germline CDR1 is MNHEY and CDR2 SVGEGT. This CDR3 is built from 13 residues. The CDR3, as DNA: TGTGCCAGCCGCCTCGCAGGGGCCTACGAGCAGTACGTC. Translation: CASRLAGAYEQYV.

The chain has TRBV24-1 and TRBJ2-7, with D perhaps TRBD1 (6 bases). V was cut by 3 bases and J by 3 bases, with 26 bases left in between. Germline V gene sequence: CDR1 KGHDR, CDR2 SFDVKD. This CDR3 contains 19 residues. CDR3: CATSDRDSDRDTSFYEQYV. CDR3 nucleotide sequence: TGTGCCACCAGTGATCGAGATAGCGACCGGGACACCTCCTTCTACGAGCAGTACGTC.

The chain recombines TRBV5-4 with TRBJ1-1, with D unresolved. V shed 0 bases and J shed 5 bases, with 8 bases lying between them. Germline V gene lookup returns CDR1 SGHNT and CDR2 YYREEE (reference sequence). The CDR3 length is 13 residues. The CDR3 loop reads CASSLGRGTEAFF. The CDR3 DNA reads as TGTGCCAGCAGCTTGGGTCGTGGGACTGAAGCTTTCTTT.

The chain has TRBV2 and TRBJ2-3; TRBD2 is a possible D gene (5 bases). Germline CDR1 is SNHLY and CDR2 is FYNNEI. The length of the CDR3 is 15 residues. V lost 4 bases, J lost 2 bases, and 13 bases lay in between. Here the CDR3 reads CASSVWEKDTDTQYF. DNA for the CDR3: TGTGCCAGCAGTGTCTGGGAGAAAGACACAGATACGCAGTATTTT.

This clone came up once. The V gene is TRBV11-2, the J gene TRBJ2-7; the D gene could be TRBD1 or TRBD2 (5 bases each). CDR3 size: 14 residues. V gave up 1 base and J gave up 2 bases, with 9 bases separating them. Germline V gene sequence: CDR1 SGHAT, CDR2 FQNNGV. CDR3 amino acids: CASSLGWGTYEQYF. The CDR3 coding sequence is TGTGCCAGCAGCTTAGGTTGGGGGACCTACGAGCAGTACTTC.

V usage is TRBV11-2 and J usage is TRBJ1-1; D remains ambiguous. The CDR3 totals 14 residues. CDR1 is SGHAT, CDR2 FQNNGV, per germline. V was shortened by 5 bases and J by 10 bases, with 20 bases between the two germline ends. CDR3 DNA sequence: TGTGCCAGCAGCCCCCTGAGGGAACGGTTTGGAGCTTTCTTT. This encodes CASSPLRERFGAFF.

The genes are TRBV7-2 and TRBJ2-7; no reliable D call. V gave up 1 base and J gave up 2 bases, with 9 bases separating them. This CDR3 comprises 14 residues. The germline CDR1 and CDR2 sequences are SGHTA and FQGNSA. This CDR3 reads CASSLGPYTYEQYF. The DNA for the CDR3 is TGTGCCAGCAGCTTAGGGCCATACACCTACGAGCAGTACTTC. Supplemented by reference TRBV7-2 and TRBJ2-7, the full variable domain reads GAGVSQSPSNKVTEKGKDVELRCDPISGHTALYWYRQSLGQGLEFLIYFQGNSAPDKSGLPSDRFSAERTGGSVSTLTIQRTQQEDSAVYLCASSLGPYTYEQYFGPGTRLTVT.

The chain has TRBV4-2 and TRBJ2-5; D is unresolved. This CDR3 is 14 amino acids long. The germline gives CDR1 LGHNA, CDR2 YNFKEQ. V lost 0 bases to trimming and J lost 2 bases, with 7 bases between them. The CDR3 DNA reads as TGTGCCAGCAGCCAAGAGGGTTTACAAGAGACCCAGTACTTC. This translates into CASSQEGLQETQYF.

This clone was found a few times. J is TRBJ2-3 and V is TRBV19; D gene ambiguous. Germline values: CDR1 LNHDA, CDR2 SQIVND (reference sequence). Trimming took 5 bases from V and 7 from J, leaving 10 bases between them. The CDR3 is made up of 12 amino acids. The CDR3 reads CASSHIKNTQYF. The CDR3 DNA follows: TGTGCCAGTAGTCATATTAAGAATACGCAGTATTTT.

This chain uses TRBV6-5 with TRBJ1-6; 7 bases agree with TRBD1. Germline CDR1 and CDR2: MNHEY and SVGAGI. The CDR3 sequence is 14 residues long. The V gene end was trimmed by 6 bases and the J gene end by 9 bases; junction bases not matched to a gene: 8. CDR3 loop: CASRRTGLISPLHF. The CDR3 DNA sequence: TGTGCCAGCAGGCGGACAGGCCTTATTTCACCCCTCCACTTT.

The chain joins TRBV6-6 to TRBJ2-3; the D call may be TRBD1 or TRBD2 (6 bases each). The CDR3 length is 15 residues. Germline V lookup: CDR1 MNHNY, CDR2 SVGAGI (reference sequence). Trimming removed 2 bases from V and 2 bases from J, with 11 bases in between. The CDR3 is CASSYTRGATDTQYF. The CDR3 nucleotides read TGTGCCAGCAGTTACACGAGGGGGGCCACAGATACGCAGTATTTT.

The J gene is TRBJ2-7, the V gene TRBV18; D remains ambiguous. Germline V gives CDR1 KGHSH, CDR2 LQKENI. CDR3 length: 13 amino acids. Trimming cost V 8 bases and J 0 bases, with 11 bases left between them. The CDR3 sequence is CASGTWGSYEQYF. CDR3 coding DNA: TGTGCCAGCGGTACATGGGGCTCCTACGAGCAGTACTTC.

The V and J genes are TRBV5-1 and TRBJ2-1, with TRBD2 as a possible D gene (5 bases). This CDR3 is built from 15 residues. In germline, CDR1 is SGHRS, CDR2 YFSETQ. The V end lost 3 bases, the J end lost 4 bases, and 14 bases lay between the germline ends. The CDR3 protein is CASSSGGGSYNEQFF. For the CDR3, the DNA is TGCGCCAGCAGCTCCGGAGGCGGGTCATACAATGAGCAGTTCTTC.

V usage is TRBV27 and J usage is TRBJ2-2; D may be TRBD1 or TRBD2 (5 bases each). CDR1 is MNHEY, CDR2 SMNVEV, per germline (reference sequence). The V gene lost 2 bases and the J gene lost 5 bases, with 12 bases spanning the gap. This CDR3 comprises 15 residues. The CDR3 DNA reads as TGTGCCAGCAGTTTAGGGACCCAAATGACCGGGGAGCTGTTTTTT. As protein: CASSLGTQMTGELFF.

The chain joins TRBV18 to TRBJ1-5; a possible D gene is TRBD1 (6 bases). This CDR3 spans 17 amino acids. Trimming took off 1 base at V and 3 bases at J, with 16 bases between the two ends. Germline CDR1 and CDR2: KGHSH and LQKENI. The CDR3 reads CASSPLSGGAHNQPQHF. CDR3 nucleotide sequence: TGTGCCAGCTCACCACTATCTGGGGGGGCCCACAATCAGCCCCAGCATTTT.

Only one count was recorded for this clone. J is TRBJ2-3 and V is TRBV27; TRBD2 is a possible D gene (6 bases). The CDR3 covers 15 residues. Germline V gene sequence: CDR1 MNHEY, CDR2 SMNVEV (reference sequence). V was pared by 10 bases and J by 2 bases, with 19 bases between. CDR3 amino acids: CAIQKEGSPTDTQYF. In nucleotides, the CDR3 is TGTGCCATCCAAAAGGAGGGCTCCCCCACAGATACGCAGTATTTT.

V and J are TRBV11-2 and TRBJ2-5; maybe TRBD2 (6 bases). Germline values: CDR1 SGHAT, CDR2 FQNNGV. V lost 4 bases and J 3 bases, leaving 15 bases between the germline ends. This CDR3 is built from 15 residues. The CDR3 DNA is TGTGCCAGCAGCTCCCAAGCAGGGACTGAAGAGACCCAGTACTTC. It encodes CASSSQAGTEETQYF. Drawing the rest from reference TRBV11-2 and TRBJ2-5, the complete variable domain is EAGVAQSPRYKIIEKRQSVAFWCNPISGHATLYWYQQILGQGPKLLIQFQNNGVVDDSQLPKDRFSAERLKGVDSTLKIQPAKLEDSAVYLCASSSQAGTEETQYFGPGTRLLVL.

V and J are TRBV7-9 and TRBJ1-1, with 8 positions matching TRBD1. This CDR3 is 15 amino acids long. Looked up from germline, CDR1 is SEHNR and CDR2 is FQNEAQ (reference sequence). Trimming cost V 4 bases and J 7 bases; bases outside gene matches: 11. As DNA, the CDR3 is TGTGCCAGCAGCTCCCGGTCGACAGGGGCGGATGAAGCTTTCTTT. This translates into CASSSRSTGADEAFF.

This chain connects TRBV18 to TRBJ2-7; D possibly corresponds to TRBD2 (6 bases). Trimming cost V 0 bases and J 7 bases, with 16 bases left between them. Germline loops: CDR1 KGHSH, CDR2 LQKENI. CDR3 length: 15 amino acids. The CDR3 reads CASSPPGREFGEQYF. CDR3 sequence (DNA): TGTGCCAGCTCACCACCTGGACGGGAGTTTGGGGAGCAGTACTTC.

The chain has TRBV19 and TRBJ1-1, with 7 bases fitting TRBD1. After removal of 8 bases from V and 7 bases from J, the junction contained 4 bases not matched to a gene. The CDR3 runs to 11 residues. Per germline, CDR1 LNHDA and CDR2 SQIVND (reference sequence). The CDR3 sequence: CASRQGNEAFF. CDR3 nucleotide sequence: TGTGCCAGTCGACAGGGAAATGAAGCTTTCTTT.

This clone was counted a few times. This chain joins TRBV5-1 and TRBJ2-7, with TRBD1 matching 10 bases. Germline V gene sequence: CDR1 SGHRS, CDR2 YFSETQ. The V gene end was trimmed by 4 bases and the J gene end by 4 bases; junction bases not matched to a gene: 5. There are 14 residues in the CDR3. The CDR3 DNA sequence: TGCGCCAGCAGCCCGGGGACAGGGGATTACGAGCAGTACTTC. Translated: CASSPGTGDYEQYF.